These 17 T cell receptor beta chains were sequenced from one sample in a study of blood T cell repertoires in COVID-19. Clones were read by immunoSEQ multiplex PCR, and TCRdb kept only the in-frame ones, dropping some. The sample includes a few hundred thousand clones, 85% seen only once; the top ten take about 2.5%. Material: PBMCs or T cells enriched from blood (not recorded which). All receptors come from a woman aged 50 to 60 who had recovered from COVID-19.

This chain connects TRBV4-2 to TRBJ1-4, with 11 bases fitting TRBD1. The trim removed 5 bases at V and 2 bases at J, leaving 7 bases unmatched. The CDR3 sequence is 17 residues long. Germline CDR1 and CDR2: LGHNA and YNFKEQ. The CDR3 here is CASSTGQGAGTNEKLFF. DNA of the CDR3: TGTGCCAGCAGCACTGGACAGGGGGCTGGGACTAATGAAAAACTGTTTTTT.

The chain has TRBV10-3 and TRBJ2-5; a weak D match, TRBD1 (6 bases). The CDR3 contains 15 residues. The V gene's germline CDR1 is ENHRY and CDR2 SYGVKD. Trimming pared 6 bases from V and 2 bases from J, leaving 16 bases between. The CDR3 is CAISATGNGQETQYF. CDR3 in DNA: TGTGCCATCAGCGCAACAGGGAATGGTCAAGAGACCCAGTACTTC.

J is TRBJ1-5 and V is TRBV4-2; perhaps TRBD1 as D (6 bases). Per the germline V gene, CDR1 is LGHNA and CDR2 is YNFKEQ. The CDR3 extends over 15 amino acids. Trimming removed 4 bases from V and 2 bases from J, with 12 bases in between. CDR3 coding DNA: TGTGCCAGCAGCCGAAACAGGGATCGCAATCAGCCCCAGCATTTT. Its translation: CASSRNRDRNQPQHF.

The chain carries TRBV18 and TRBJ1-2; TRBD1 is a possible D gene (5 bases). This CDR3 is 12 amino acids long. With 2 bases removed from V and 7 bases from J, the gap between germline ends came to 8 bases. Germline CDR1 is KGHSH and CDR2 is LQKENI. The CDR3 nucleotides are TGTGCCAGCTCACCAGGGGCTTCTGGCTACACCTTC. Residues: CASSPGASGYTF.

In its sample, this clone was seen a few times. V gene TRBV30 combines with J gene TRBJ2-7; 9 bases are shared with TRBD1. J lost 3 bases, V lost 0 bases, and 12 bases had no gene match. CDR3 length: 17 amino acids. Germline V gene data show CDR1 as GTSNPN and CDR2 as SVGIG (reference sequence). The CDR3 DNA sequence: TGTGCCTGGAGTGTGGGTGTCTACAGGGGGCTCCGCTACGAGCAGTACTTC. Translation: CAWSVGVYRGLRYEQYF.

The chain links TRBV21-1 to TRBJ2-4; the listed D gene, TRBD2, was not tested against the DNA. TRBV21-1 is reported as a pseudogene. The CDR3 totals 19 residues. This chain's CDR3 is CASSKETCRGIRFENIQYF. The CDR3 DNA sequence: TGTGCCAGCAGCAAAGAAACCTGTCGGGGAATTCGGTTCGAAAACATTCAGTACTTC.

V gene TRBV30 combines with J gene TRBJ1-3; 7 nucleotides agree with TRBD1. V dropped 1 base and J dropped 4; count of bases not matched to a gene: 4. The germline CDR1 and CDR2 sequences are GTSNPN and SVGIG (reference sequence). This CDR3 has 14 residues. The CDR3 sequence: CAWSANRGGNTIYF. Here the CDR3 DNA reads TGTGCCTGGAGTGCGAACAGGGGAGGAAACACCATATATTTT.

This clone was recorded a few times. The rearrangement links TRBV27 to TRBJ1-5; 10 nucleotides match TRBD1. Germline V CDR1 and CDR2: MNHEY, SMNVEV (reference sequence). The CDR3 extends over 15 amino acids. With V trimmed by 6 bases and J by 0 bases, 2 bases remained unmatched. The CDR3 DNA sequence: TGTGCCAGCAGAGACAGGGGGCTTAGCAATCAGCCCCAGCATTTT. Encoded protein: CASRDRGLSNQPQHF.

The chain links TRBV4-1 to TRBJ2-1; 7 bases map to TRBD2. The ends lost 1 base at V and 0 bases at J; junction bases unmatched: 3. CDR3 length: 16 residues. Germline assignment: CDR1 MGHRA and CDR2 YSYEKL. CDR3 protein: CASSQGRGGSYNEQFF. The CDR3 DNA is TGCGCCAGCAGCCAAGGCCGCGGGGGCTCCTACAATGAGCAGTTCTTC.

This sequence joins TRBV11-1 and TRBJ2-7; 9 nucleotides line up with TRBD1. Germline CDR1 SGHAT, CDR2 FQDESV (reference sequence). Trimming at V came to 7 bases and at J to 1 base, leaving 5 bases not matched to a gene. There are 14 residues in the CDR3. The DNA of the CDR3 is TGTGCCAGCAAAGCGACAGGGGGTTCCTACGAGCAGTACTTC. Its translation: CASKATGGSYEQYF.

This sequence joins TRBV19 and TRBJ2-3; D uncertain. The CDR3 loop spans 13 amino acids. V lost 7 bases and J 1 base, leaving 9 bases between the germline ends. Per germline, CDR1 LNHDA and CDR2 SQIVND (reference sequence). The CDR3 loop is CASNNRGTDTQYF. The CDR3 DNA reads TGTGCCAGTAATAACAGAGGCACAGATACGCAGTATTTT.

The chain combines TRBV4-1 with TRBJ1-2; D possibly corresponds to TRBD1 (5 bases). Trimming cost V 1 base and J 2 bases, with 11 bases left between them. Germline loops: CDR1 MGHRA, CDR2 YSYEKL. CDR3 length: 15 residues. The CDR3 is CASSQGDRGNYGYTF. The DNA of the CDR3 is TGCGCCAGCAGCCAAGGGGATAGGGGCAACTATGGCTACACCTTC.

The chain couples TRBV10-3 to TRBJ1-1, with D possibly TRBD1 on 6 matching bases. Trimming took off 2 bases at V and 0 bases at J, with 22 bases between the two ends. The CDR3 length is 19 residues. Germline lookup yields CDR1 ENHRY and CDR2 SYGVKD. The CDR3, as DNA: TGTGCCATCAGTGAGCCTTCCCTCGAGTCAGGGGACATGAACACTGAAGCTTTCTTT. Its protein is CAISEPSLESGDMNTEAFF.

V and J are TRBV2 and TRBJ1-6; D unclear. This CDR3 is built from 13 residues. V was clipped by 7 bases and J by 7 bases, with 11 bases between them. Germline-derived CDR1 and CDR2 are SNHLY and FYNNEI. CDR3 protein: CASKREGNSPLHF. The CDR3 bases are TGTGCCAGCAAAAGGGAGGGAAATTCACCCCTCCACTTT.

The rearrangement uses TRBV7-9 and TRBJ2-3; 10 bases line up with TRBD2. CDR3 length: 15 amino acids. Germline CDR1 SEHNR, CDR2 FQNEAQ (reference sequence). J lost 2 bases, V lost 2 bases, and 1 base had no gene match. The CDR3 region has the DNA TGTGCCAGCAGCTTACTAGCGGGGGACACAGATACGCAGTATTTT. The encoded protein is CASSLLAGDTDTQYF.

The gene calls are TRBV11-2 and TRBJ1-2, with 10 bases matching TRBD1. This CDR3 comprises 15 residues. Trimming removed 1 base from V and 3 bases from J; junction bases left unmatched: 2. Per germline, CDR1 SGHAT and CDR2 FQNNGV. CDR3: CASSLVGQGYYGYTF. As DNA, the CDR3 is TGTGCCAGCAGCTTAGTGGGACAGGGGTACTATGGCTACACCTTC. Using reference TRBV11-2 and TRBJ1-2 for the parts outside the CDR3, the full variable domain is EAGVAQSPRYKIIEKRQSVAFWCNPISGHATLYWYQQILGQGPKLLIQFQNNGVVDDSQLPKDRFSAERLKGVDSTLKIQPAKLEDSAVYLCASSLVGQGYYGYTFGSGTRLTVV.

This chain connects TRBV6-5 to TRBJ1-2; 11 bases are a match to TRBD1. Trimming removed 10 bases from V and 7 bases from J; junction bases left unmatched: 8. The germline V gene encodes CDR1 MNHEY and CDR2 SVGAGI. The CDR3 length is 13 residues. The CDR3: CATQVGQGVGYTF. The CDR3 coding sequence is TGTGCCACCCAGGTGGGACAGGGGGTTGGCTACACCTTC.